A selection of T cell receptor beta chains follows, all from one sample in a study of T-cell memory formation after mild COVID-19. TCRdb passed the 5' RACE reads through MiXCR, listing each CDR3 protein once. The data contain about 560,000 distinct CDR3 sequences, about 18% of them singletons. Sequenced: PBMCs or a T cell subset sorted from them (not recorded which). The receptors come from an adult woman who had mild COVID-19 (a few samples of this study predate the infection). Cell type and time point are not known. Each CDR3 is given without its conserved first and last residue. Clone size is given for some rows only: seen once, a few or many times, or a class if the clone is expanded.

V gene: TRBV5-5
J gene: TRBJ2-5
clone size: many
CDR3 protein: ASSSAIAGETQY

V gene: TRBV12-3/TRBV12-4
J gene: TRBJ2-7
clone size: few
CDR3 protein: ASSYASGSLTYEQY

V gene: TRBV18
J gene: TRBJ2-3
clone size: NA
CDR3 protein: ASSRELNTQY

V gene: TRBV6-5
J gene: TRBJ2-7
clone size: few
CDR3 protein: ASNRGYEQY

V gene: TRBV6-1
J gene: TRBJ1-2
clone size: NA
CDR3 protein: ASSEPGRYGYT

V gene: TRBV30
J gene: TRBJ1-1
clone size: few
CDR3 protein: AWSVLSVNTEAF

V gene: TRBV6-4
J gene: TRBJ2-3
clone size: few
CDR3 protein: ASSKSSGGADTQY

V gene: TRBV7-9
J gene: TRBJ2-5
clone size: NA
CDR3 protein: ASIGTAQETQY

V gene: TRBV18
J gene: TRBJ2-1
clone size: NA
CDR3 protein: ASTGLAVNNEQF

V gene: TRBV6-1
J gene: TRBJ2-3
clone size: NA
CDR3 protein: ASSLAGALGTDTQY

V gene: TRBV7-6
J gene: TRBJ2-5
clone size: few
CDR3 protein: ASSTKTSGVLQETQY

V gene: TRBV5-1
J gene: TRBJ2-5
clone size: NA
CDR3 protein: ASSFSTGMEETQY

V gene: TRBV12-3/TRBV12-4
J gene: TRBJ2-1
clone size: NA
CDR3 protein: ASSLSGQSPRSYNEQF

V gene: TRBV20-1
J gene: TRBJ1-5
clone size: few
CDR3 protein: SASQGRSSNQPQH

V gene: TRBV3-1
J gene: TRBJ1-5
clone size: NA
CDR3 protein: ASSPGGGHNQPQH

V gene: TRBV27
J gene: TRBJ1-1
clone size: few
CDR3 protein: ASSPLGQGAF

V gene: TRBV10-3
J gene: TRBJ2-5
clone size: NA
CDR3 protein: AIRGTSGVRETQY

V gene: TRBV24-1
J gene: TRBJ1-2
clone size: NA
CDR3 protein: ATTAGANYGYT

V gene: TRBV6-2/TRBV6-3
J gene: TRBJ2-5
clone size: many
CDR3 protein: ASGVRIQY

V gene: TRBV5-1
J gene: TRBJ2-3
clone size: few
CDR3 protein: ASSLVGLAAFSTDTQY

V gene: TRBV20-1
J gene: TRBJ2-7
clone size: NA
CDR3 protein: SARGALNEQY

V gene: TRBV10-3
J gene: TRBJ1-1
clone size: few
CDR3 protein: AISEGHGNTEAF

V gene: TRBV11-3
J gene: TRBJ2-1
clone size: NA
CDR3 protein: ASSTRDRDPNEQF

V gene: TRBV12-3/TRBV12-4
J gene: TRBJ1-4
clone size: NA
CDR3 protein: ASSAGPPGGEKLF

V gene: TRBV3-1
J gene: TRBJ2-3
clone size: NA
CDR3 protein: ASSRPGGNTDTQY

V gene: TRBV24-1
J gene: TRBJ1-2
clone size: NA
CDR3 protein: ATSDTRWGDINYGYT

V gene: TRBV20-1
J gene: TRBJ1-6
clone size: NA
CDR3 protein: SARVRGGSPLH

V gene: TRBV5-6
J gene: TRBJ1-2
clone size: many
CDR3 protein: ASSSPGEINYGYT

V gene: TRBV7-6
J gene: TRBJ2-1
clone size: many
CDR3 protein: ASSPGLGTRGNEQF

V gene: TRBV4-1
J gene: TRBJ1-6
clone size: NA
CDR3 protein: ASSPELGQDNSPLH

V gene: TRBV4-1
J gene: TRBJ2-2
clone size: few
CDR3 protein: ASSQGGLAAGELF

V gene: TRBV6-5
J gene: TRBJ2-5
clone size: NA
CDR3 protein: ATYKPGLAAAQY

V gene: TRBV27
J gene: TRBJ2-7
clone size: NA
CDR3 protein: ASSLVGSTTYEQY

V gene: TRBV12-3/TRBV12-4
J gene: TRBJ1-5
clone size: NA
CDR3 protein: ATRLGGNQPQH

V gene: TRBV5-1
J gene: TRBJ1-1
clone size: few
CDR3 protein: ASSPPRTGADTEAF

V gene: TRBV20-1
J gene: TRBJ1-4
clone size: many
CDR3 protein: SARPGTGAWATNEKLF

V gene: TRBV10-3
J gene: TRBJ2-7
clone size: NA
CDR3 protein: AISDGGQAEQY

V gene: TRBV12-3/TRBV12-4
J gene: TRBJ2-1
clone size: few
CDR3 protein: ASSSPWAPFNEQF

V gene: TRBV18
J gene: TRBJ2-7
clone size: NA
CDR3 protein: ASSPIRNEQY

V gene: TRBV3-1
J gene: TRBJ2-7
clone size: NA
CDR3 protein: ASSQDATRVSEQY

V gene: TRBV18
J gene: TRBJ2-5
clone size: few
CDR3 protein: ASLRGRTEETQY

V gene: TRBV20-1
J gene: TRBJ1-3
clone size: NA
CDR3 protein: SAPDRGENTIY

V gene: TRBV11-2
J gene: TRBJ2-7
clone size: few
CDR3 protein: ASSFPAFYEQY

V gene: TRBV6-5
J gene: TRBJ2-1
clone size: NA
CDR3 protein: ATGLAGGYEQF

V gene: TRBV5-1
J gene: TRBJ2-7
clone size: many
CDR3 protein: ASSPSGGTYEQY

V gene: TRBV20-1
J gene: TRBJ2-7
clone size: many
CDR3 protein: SADGGGARYEQY

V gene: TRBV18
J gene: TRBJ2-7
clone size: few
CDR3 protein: ASSPATSRDEQY

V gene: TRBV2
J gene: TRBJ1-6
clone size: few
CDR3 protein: ASIPLGNSPLH

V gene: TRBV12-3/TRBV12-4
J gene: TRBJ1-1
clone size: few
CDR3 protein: ASSLTGALATEAF

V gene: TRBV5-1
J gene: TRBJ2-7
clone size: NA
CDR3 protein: ASSTGTATYEQY

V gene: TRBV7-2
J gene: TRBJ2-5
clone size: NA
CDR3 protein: ASSLAGAGGQETQY

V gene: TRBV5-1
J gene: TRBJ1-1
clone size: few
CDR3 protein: ASKLTGGSGTEAF

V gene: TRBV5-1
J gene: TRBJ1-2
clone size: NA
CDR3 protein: ASSLGSSYGYT

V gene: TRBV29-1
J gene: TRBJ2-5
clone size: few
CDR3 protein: SVGDRAVQETQY

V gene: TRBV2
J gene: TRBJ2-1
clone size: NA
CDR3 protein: ASSGTSPYNEQF

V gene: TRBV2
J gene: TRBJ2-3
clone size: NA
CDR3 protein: ASRRTGPSTDTQY